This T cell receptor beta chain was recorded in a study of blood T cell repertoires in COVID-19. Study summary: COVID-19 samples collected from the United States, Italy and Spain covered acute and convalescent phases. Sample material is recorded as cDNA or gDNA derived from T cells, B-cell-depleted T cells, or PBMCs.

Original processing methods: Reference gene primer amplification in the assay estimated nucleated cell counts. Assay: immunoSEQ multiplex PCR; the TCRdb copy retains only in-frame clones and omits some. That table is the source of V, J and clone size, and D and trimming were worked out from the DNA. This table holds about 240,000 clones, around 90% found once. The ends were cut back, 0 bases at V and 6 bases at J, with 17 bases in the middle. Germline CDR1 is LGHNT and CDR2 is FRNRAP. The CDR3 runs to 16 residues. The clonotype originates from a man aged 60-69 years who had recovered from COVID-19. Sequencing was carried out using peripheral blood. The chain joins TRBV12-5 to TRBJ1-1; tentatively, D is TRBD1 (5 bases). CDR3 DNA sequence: TGTGCTAGTGGTTTGGTAGACAGAGGAGTAGCTCCTGAAGCTTTCTTT. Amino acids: CASGLVDRGVAPEAFF. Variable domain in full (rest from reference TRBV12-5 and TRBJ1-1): DARVTQTPRHKVTEMGQEVTMRCQPILGHNTVFWYRQTMMQGLELLAYFRNRAPLDDSGMPKDRFSAEMPDATLATLKIQPSEPRDSAVYFCASGLVDRGVAPEAFFGQGTRLTVV.